The 30 T cell receptor beta chains reported below all come from one sample, sequenced in a study of T cells in Graves' hyperthyroidism and ophthalmopathy. Amplified regions were TCR beta CDR3 sequences from RNA transcripts. The TCR CDR3 first-round RT-PCR relied on the HTBI primer set. Using its own MiXCR run on the multiplex PCR reads, TCRdb lists one record per CDR3 protein. The sample lists roughly 300,000 distinct CDR3 sequences; roughly a fifth were seen once. Sequencing was carried out using blood. These receptors all stem from a woman in her forties or fifties with Graves' hyperthyroidism.

On this clonotype: A clone one base away is much larger, so this may be a read error. The chain uses TRBV11-2 and TRBJ2-7, with D possibly TRBD2 on 6 matching bases. The CDR3 consists of 11 residues. The V end lost 5 bases, the J end lost 7 bases, and 9 bases lay between the germline ends. From germline, CDR1 is SGHAT and CDR2 FQNNGV. The chain's CDR3 is CASSSGFEQYF. In DNA, the CDR3 is TGTGCCAGCAGCAGCGGGTTTGAGCAGTACTTC.

V is TRBV6-1 and J is TRBJ1-6; maybe TRBD1 (5 bases). In germline, CDR1 is MNHNS, CDR2 SASEGT. The ends were cut back, 6 bases at V and 7 bases at J, with 19 bases in the middle. The CDR3 is 16 residues long. The CDR3 DNA reads as TGTGCCAGCAGGAAGGGTCTTGGGGGATCAAATTCACCCCTCCACTTT. Residues: CASRKGLGGSNSPLHF.

This clonotype has ten or more counts. V gene TRBV7-9 combines with J gene TRBJ2-6; D gene ambiguous. V dropped 6 bases and J dropped 4 bases, with 13 bases sitting between them. The CDR3 runs 15 residues. CDR1 is SEHNR and CDR2 is FQNEAQ in the germline V gene (reference sequence). The CDR3 DNA reads as TGTGCCAGCAGTTCAATTGATCTGGGGGCCAACGTCCTGACTTTC. Protein: CASSSIDLGANVLTF.

This clonotype was seen repeatedly, ten times or more. V is TRBV6-2 or TRBV6-3 and J is TRBJ2-3; 7 positions agree with TRBD2. The germline V gene encodes CDR1 MNHEY and CDR2 SVGEGT. This CDR3 is 14 amino acids long. After removal of 8 bases from V and 3 bases from J, the junction contained 8 bases not matched to a gene. This chain's CDR3 is CASWRGRETDTQYF. CDR3 DNA sequence: TGTGCCAGCTGGCGCGGGAGAGAGACAGATACGCAGTATTTT.

This clonotype has a count of ten or more. V gene TRBV12-3 or TRBV12-4 combines with J gene TRBJ1-2; no definite D call. Between the trimmed V and J ends, which lost 2 bases and 2 bases, there was a span of 15 bases. CDR3 length: 16 amino acids. CDR3 DNA sequence: TGTGCCAGCAGTTTAAAGAGTAGGGCAGTCAACTATGGCTACACCTTC. Translating gives CASSLKSRAVNYGYTF.

The table lists this clonotype with many counts. The chain links TRBV2 to TRBJ2-3; 12 nucleotides agree with TRBD2. In germline, CDR1 is SNHLY, CDR2 FYNNEI. There are 16 residues in the CDR3. V trimming: 4 bases; J trimming: 2 bases; junction bases outside the gene matches: 4. CDR3 protein: CASSAWTSGNTDTQYF. The DNA for the CDR3 is TGTGCCAGCAGTGCCTGGACTAGCGGGAACACAGATACGCAGTATTTT.

This clonotype was seen at least ten times. In nucleotides, the CDR3 is TGCGCCAGCAGACCGCGACAGGGGAACACCGGGGAGCTGTTTTTT. It codes for CASRPRQGNTGELFF. The V gene is TRBV5-1, the J gene TRBJ2-2; 7 bases align to TRBD1. There are 15 residues in the CDR3. Trimming removed 5 bases from V and 1 base from J; junction bases left unmatched: 5. Germline lookup yields CDR1 SGHRS and CDR2 YFSETQ.

This clonotype has a count of ten or more. The chain employs TRBV6-2 or TRBV6-3 and TRBJ2-7, with a tentative D call TRBD2 (6 bases). Trimming took 4 bases from V and 4 from J, leaving 14 bases between them. The CDR3 length is 14 residues. CDR1 is MNHEY and CDR2 is SVGEGT in the germline V gene. Written as DNA, the CDR3 is TGTGCCAGCAGTTCGAGGGACTGGAATTACGAGCAGTACTTC. Protein product: CASSSRDWNYEQYF.

The genes are TRBV5-8 and TRBJ2-3, with 7 bases identical to TRBD1. Trimming took 2 bases from V and 4 from J; bases not matched to a gene: 7. CDR1 and CDR2 (germline): SGHTS, YDEGEE. This CDR3 is built from 15 residues. Here the CDR3 reads CASSFVGQDPDTQYF. CDR3 nucleotide sequence: TGTGCCAGCAGCTTTGTAGGACAGGACCCAGATACGCAGTATTTT.

The chain carries TRBV20-1 and TRBJ1-6; D not resolved. The CDR3 loop spans 14 amino acids. Per the germline V gene, CDR1 is DFQATT and CDR2 is SNEGSKA (reference sequence). Deletions cut 0 bases from V and 8 bases from J, with 11 bases between. CDR3 sequence (DNA): TGCAGTGCTAGAGAGGTGTCAGTGGATTCACCCCTCCACTTT. Translation: CSAREVSVDSPLHF.

This clonotype has at least ten counts. The genes are TRBV12-3 or TRBV12-4 and TRBJ2-1; no definite D call. There are 12 residues in the CDR3. The V gene lost 5 bases and the J gene lost 7 bases, with 9 bases spanning the gap. In DNA form, the CDR3 reads TGTGCCAGCAGTCCCCGGGCGAATGAGCAGTTCTTC. It translates to CASSPRANEQFF.

This clonotype was picked up many times. The rearrangement uses TRBV14 and TRBJ2-3; D unclear. Trimming took off 0 bases at V and 4 bases at J, with 2 bases between the two ends. The CDR3 extends over 12 amino acids. The germline CDR1 and CDR2 sequences are SGHDN and FVKESK. CDR3 in amino acids: CASSQDPDTQYF. The CDR3 bases are TGTGCCAGCAGCCAAGACCCAGATACGCAGTATTTT.

There are many counts of this clonotype. This rearrangement joins TRBV6-1 to TRBJ2-1; 9 positions agree with TRBD2. The CDR3 runs to 15 residues. V gave up 2 bases and J gave up 5 bases; unmatched junction bases: 4. Germline assignment: CDR1 MNHNS and CDR2 SASEGT. CDR3 coding DNA: TGTGCCAGCAGTGAAAGAGCGGGGGGTCACAATGAGCAGTTCTTC. It encodes CASSERAGGHNEQFF.

The chain links TRBV6-1 to TRBJ1-2; maybe TRBD1 (6 bases). The CDR3 has 15 amino acids. In germline, CDR1 is MNHNS, CDR2 SASEGT. The germline V and J ends were trimmed by 5 bases and 7 bases, with 20 bases remaining between them. The CDR3 DNA follows: TGTGCCAGCAGTACCAGGGGACGGAGACTTACTGGCTACACCTTC. Protein product: CASSTRGRRLTGYTF.

In its sample, this clonotype was seen many times. This chain joins TRBV30 and TRBJ1-1; D is ambiguous. The germline CDR1 and CDR2 sequences are GTSNPN and SVGIG (reference sequence). CDR3 length: 11 amino acids. The V gene lost 0 bases and the J gene lost 8 bases, with 7 bases spanning the gap. Written as DNA, the CDR3 is TGTGCCTGGAGTGTACGGAGAGAAGCTTTCTTT. This encodes CAWSVRREAFF.

The rearrangement links TRBV2 to TRBJ1-5; 8 positions match TRBD1. The V gene end was trimmed by 3 bases and the J gene end by 7 bases; junction bases not matched to a gene: 5. Looked up from germline, CDR1 is SNHLY and CDR2 is FYNNEI. The CDR3 is 14 residues long. CDR3 amino acids: CASSDYRGNQPQHF. CDR3 bases: TGTGCCAGCAGTGACTACAGGGGGAACCAGCCCCAGCATTTT.

This clonotype occurred many times. This rearrangement joins TRBV2 to TRBJ2-2; D is ambiguous. The CDR3 length is 11 residues. CDR1 and CDR2 (germline): SNHLY, FYNNEI. V was cut by 6 bases and J by 7 bases, with 6 bases left in between. CDR3 DNA: TGTGCCAGCAGCGTTATCGGGGAGCTGTTTTTT. Translating gives CASSVIGELFF.

This clonotype was observed at least ten times. The chain employs TRBV11-3 and TRBJ2-3, with TRBD2 as a possible D gene (6 bases). Germline V gene sequence: CDR1 SGHNT, CDR2 YENEEA. The CDR3 is 13 amino acids. The V gene lost 2 bases and the J gene lost 5 bases, with 8 bases spanning the gap. In DNA, the CDR3 is TGTGCCAGCAGCTTACGGGGGTTAGATACGCAGTATTTT. This encodes CASSLRGLDTQYF.

The CDR3 is CSAIPGPERAEQYF. The CDR3 region has the DNA TGCAGTGCTATCCCGGGACCCGAACGAGCCGAGCAGTACTTC. The V and J genes are TRBV20-1 and TRBJ2-7; D might be TRBD1 or TRBD2, each matching 5 bases. This CDR3 is 14 amino acids long. The germline V gene has CDR1 DFQATT and CDR2 SNEGSKA (reference sequence). V lost 4 bases to trimming and J lost 6 bases, with 19 bases between them.

This chain links TRBV2 with TRBJ2-1; D unresolved. The CDR3 is made up of 15 amino acids. Germline CDR1 is SNHLY and CDR2 is FYNNEI. Trimming took 6 bases from V and 6 from J, leaving 18 bases between them. The CDR3 region has the DNA TGTGCCAGCAGCTTAGTCGGGTTGGGTATCAATGAGCAGTTCTTC. Translated: CASSLVGLGINEQFF.

This clonotype has only a few counts. The junction departs from the called germline gene at one end, perhaps through a read error. V gene TRBV5-1 combines with J gene TRBJ2-5, with 7 bases fitting TRBD2. The length of the CDR3 is 14 residues. In germline, CDR1 is SGHRS, CDR2 YFSETQ. The CDR3, as DNA: TGCGCCAGCAGCTTATCTAGCGGAAAAGAGGCCCAGTACTTC. This translates into CASSLSSGKEAQYF.

There are many counts of this clonotype. The CDR3 region is CASSTAYGYTF. CDR3 in DNA: TGTGCCAGCAGCACAGCGTATGGCTACACCTTC. This chain uses TRBV2 with TRBJ1-2; D is ambiguous. This CDR3 spans 11 amino acids. The V end lost 6 bases, the J end lost 5 bases, and 7 bases lay between the germline ends. Germline V CDR1 and CDR2: SNHLY, FYNNEI.

Ten or more counts support this clonotype. The J gene is TRBJ1-1, the V gene TRBV3-1; D gene uncertain. This CDR3 has 17 amino acids. The V gene's germline CDR1 is LGHDT and CDR2 YNNKEL (reference sequence). V gave up 0 bases and J gave up 4 bases, with 18 bases separating them. The CDR3 sequence: CASSQDQLKLGSTEAFF. CDR3 DNA: TGTGCCAGCAGCCAAGATCAACTAAAATTGGGGAGCACTGAAGCTTTCTTT.

This clonotype was detected many times. V and J are TRBV20-1 and TRBJ1-6, with D hard to call. Trimming shortened V by 3 bases and J by 8 bases, and 14 bases separated the two germline ends. CDR1 and CDR2 (germline): DFQATT, SNEGSKA (reference sequence). CDR3 length: 14 residues. This chain's CDR3 is CSASREDSDSPLHF. The CDR3 DNA is TGCAGTGCTAGTAGAGAGGATTCCGATTCACCCCTCCACTTT.

This clonotype was detected ten times or more. The gene calls are TRBV20-1 and TRBJ2-3, with TRBD2 matching over 8 bases. Trimming removed 5 bases from V and 2 bases from J; junction bases left unmatched: 12. The V gene's germline CDR1 is DFQATT and CDR2 SNEGSKA (reference sequence). The CDR3 runs to 16 residues. The chain's CDR3 is CSAPQELAVLTDTQYF. The DNA of the CDR3 is TGCAGTGCTCCTCAAGAACTAGCGGTCCTCACAGATACGCAGTATTTT.

There are a few counts of this clonotype. The V gene is TRBV5-1, the J gene TRBJ2-1; TRBD1 agrees at 10 bases. Germline V lookup: CDR1 SGHRS, CDR2 YFSETQ. Losses at the gene ends were 5 bases for V and 7 bases for J; bases not matched to a gene: 3. The length of the CDR3 is 13 residues. The CDR3 spells CASRGQGLNEQFF. In DNA form, the CDR3 reads TGCGCCAGCAGGGGACAGGGGCTGAATGAGCAGTTCTTC.

This clonotype was observed at least ten times. The chain uses TRBV18 and TRBJ2-5, with D perhaps TRBD1 (5 bases). Trimming cost V 3 bases and J 5 bases, with 16 bases left between them. This CDR3 has 15 amino acids. Per germline, CDR1 KGHSH and CDR2 LQKENI. The CDR3 sequence is CASSPWTTPSETQYF. CDR3 sequence (DNA): TGTGCCAGCTCACCTTGGACAACACCCAGTGAGACCCAGTACTTC.

This clonotype was picked up many times. J is TRBJ2-1 and V is TRBV28; 11 nucleotides match TRBD2. Looked up from germline, CDR1 is MDHEN and CDR2 is SYDVKM. Trimming took 8 bases from V and 7 from J; bases not matched to a gene: 10. The CDR3 is 15 amino acids. CDR3 protein: CASETSGRVGNEQFF. CDR3 sequence (DNA): TGTGCCAGCGAAACTAGCGGGAGAGTGGGGAATGAGCAGTTCTTC.

This clonotype showed up many times. The V and J genes are TRBV29-1 and TRBJ2-1; D gene uncertain. The CDR3 spans 13 residues. Trimming pared 2 bases from V and 0 bases from J, leaving 5 bases between. Germline CDR1 SQVTM, CDR2 ANQGSEA. The DNA for the CDR3 is TGCAGCGTTGAACGAAGCTCCTACAATGAGCAGTTCTTC. Residues: CSVERSSYNEQFF.

This clonotype has ten or more counts. The chain recombines TRBV20-1 with TRBJ2-3; 11 bases map to TRBD2. Germline loops: CDR1 DFQATT, CDR2 SNEGSKA (reference sequence). Losses at the gene ends were 3 bases for V and 5 bases for J; bases not matched to a gene: 10. The CDR3 sequence is 16 residues long. CDR3 sequence: CSASRPGLAAKDTQYF. In DNA form, the CDR3 reads TGCAGTGCTAGTCGGCCGGGACTAGCGGCAAAAGATACGCAGTATTTT.